The T cell receptor beta chain described here comes from a study of response to subunit inactivated influenza vaccine. Findings and limits, study-wide: The authors suggested that every seasonal influenza vaccination recruits few new T cells.

Each CDR3 protein is one row after TCRdb ran MiXCR on the RT-PCR reads. The sample records 550,000 to 800,000 distinct CDR3 sequences, roughly 14% being singletons. This clonotype was picked up many times. Its target is unknown. The trim removed 5 bases at V and 8 bases at J, leaving 6 bases unmatched. CDR3 length: 13 amino acids. The J gene is TRBJ1-2, the V gene TRBV12-3 or TRBV12-4, with 9 bases identical to TRBD1. The origin of this receptor is a man aged 45-65 years who received an inactivated influenza vaccine. The sample here was PBMCs from blood, taken approximately 15 days before vaccination. As DNA, the CDR3 is TGTGCCAGCAGTCCGGGACAGGGTAGGGGCTACACCTTC. It specifies CASSPGQGRGYTF.